This entry concerns a single T cell receptor beta chain. PCR was performed using 60 Vbeta and 13 Jbeta primers. Libraries were prepared by immunoSEQ multiplex PCR; TCRdb keeps only in-frame clonotypes and omits some of them. The table records 78,000 or so clones, about 88% of them present only once. The data originate from a study of cytomegalovirus exposure and HLA in healthy donors. This TCR came from a woman between 45 and 60 years old in good health and CMV-seronegative. The sequenced material came from PBMCs.

In nucleotides, the CDR3 is TGCGCCTCCAACCTCATGACTAGCGGGATGACAGATACGCAGTATTTT. As protein: CASNLMTSGMTDTQYF. The chain carries TRBV5-1 and TRBJ2-3, with 11 bases that match TRBD2. CDR3 length: 16 residues. Germline V lookup: CDR1 SGHRS, CDR2 YFSETQ. The ends lost 10 bases at V and 3 bases at J; junction bases unmatched: 13. The whole variable domain, remainder taken from reference TRBV5-1 and TRBJ2-3, is KAGVTQTPRYLIKTRGQQVTLSCSPISGHRSVSWYQQTPGQGLQFLFEYFSETQRNKGNFPGRFSGRQFSNSRSEMNVSTLELGDSALYLCASNLMTSGMTDTQYFGPGTRLTVL.